The subject of this entry is one T cell receptor beta chain. The data were produced by immunoSEQ multiplex PCR, yet TCRdb's version contains in-frame clones alone and is incomplete. Among about 89,000 clones listed, around 94% were seen once. The record originates from a study of technical replicates of blood from a few donors. The CDR3 has 11 residues. The germline V and J ends were trimmed by 6 bases and 9 bases, with 9 bases remaining between them. Germline loops: CDR1 MNHNS, CDR2 SASEGT. The chain has TRBV6-1 and TRBJ1-5, with a tentative D call TRBD1 (5 bases). The sample consisted of T cells isolated from PBMCs. This TCR came from a human donor in good health. The CDR3 DNA reads TGTGCCAGCAGGATTACAGGGCCCCAGCATTTT. As protein: CASRITGPQHF.